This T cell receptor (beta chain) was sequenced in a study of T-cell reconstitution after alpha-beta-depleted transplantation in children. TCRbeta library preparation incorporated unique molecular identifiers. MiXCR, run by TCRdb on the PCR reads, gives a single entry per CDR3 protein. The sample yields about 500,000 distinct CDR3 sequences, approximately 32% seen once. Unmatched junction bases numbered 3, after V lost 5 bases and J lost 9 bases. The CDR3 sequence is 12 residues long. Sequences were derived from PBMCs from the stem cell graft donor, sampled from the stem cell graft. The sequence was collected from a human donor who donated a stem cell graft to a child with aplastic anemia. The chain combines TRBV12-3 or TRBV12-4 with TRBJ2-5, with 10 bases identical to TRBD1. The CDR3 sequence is CASSRDRGAQYF. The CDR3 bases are TGTGCCAGCAGTCGGGACAGGGGAGCCCAGTACTTC.